This T cell receptor (beta chain) was obtained from a study of monozygotic twins with cystic fibrosis. Study outcomes and limitations: Nucleotide-identical clonotype sharing was significantly higher within monozygotic CF twin pairs than between unrelated CF individuals. Clonality was generally low (median approximately 0.009), higher in the most severe patients.

The protocol was immunoSEQ multiplex PCR, while the TCRdb copy is restricted to in-frame clones and leaves out a portion. Of about 19,000 clones in the sample, approximately 96% were seen once. Per germline, CDR1 LGHNA and CDR2 YSLEER. This CDR3 has 16 residues. V was cut by 1 base and J by 7 bases, with 17 bases left in between. A remark on this clone: Its antigen is undetermined.

The chain is built from TRBV4-3 and TRBJ1-5, with D unclear. Input material: blood. The sequence was collected from a woman in her twenties or thirties with cystic fibrosis. The CDR3 is CASSQGTVEKGQPQHF. The CDR3, as DNA: TGCGCCAGCAGCCAAGGGACGGTAGAGAAGGGCCAGCCCCAGCATTTT.